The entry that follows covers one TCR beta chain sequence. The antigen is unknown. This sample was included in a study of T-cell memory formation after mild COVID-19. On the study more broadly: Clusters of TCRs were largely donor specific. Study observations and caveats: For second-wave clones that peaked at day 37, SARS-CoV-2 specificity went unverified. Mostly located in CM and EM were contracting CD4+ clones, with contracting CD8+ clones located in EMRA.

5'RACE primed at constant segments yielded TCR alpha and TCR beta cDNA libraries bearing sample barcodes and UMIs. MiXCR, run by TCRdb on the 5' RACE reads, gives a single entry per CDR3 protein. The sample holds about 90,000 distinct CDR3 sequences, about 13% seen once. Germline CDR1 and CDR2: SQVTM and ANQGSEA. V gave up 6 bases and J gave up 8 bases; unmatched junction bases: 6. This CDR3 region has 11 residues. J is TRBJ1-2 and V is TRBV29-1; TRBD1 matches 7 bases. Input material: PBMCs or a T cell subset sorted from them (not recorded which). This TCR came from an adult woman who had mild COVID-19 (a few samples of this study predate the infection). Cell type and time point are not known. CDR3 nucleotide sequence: TGCAGCGTCGAACAGGGGAGCGGCTACACCTTC. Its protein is CSVEQGSGYTF.